This T cell receptor beta chain is drawn from a study of identical twins. V lost 5 bases to trimming and J lost 7 bases, with 14 bases between them. This CDR3 spans 14 amino acids. From germline, CDR1 is LNHDA and CDR2 SQIVND (reference sequence). TCRdb called the 5' RACE reads again in MiXCR, with one record for every CDR3 protein. This table has under 1 million distinct CDR3 sequences, roughly 12% appearing once. This same sample was also taken into another study, of yellow fever vaccine responses in identical twins.

The specimen sequenced was PBMCs. The V gene is TRBV19, the J gene TRBJ2-2, with D possibly being TRBD1 (6 bases). This receptor was obtained from a woman aged 18-30 years in good health. In DNA form, the CDR3 reads TGTGCCAGTAGTCCCGGGACATCCCGCGGGGAGCTGTTTTTT. Its protein product is CASSPGTSRGELFF.